This T cell receptor beta chain emerged from a study of blood T cell repertoires in COVID-19. Study overall: The origin of the acute and convalescent COVID-19 samples was the United States, Italy and Spain. From T cells, B-cell-depleted T cells, or PBMCs came the material, which was cDNA or gDNA.

The authors' processing: Quantification of nucleated cells was approximated via reference gene primer amplification. Sequenced by immunoSEQ multiplex PCR; TCRdb stores in-frame clones only, minus some. The D gene and trimming were derived from the DNA, and the V and J assignments and clone size from that table. The repertoire holds about 160,000 clones, with approximately 80% as singletons. The CDR3 totals 11 residues. V was clipped by 8 bases and J by 3 bases; unmatched bases: 2. Germline values: CDR1 GTSNPN, CDR2 SVGIG (reference sequence). Sequencing used peripheral blood. The rearrangement joins TRBV30 to TRBJ2-5, with 8 positions matching TRBD1. This clonotype was sampled from a woman at least 80 years old with acute or convalescent COVID-19. CDR3 protein: CAVQGEETQYF. In DNA, the CDR3 is TGTGCCGTACAGGGGGAAGAGACCCAGTACTTC. Looking up the rest from reference TRBV30 and TRBJ2-5 gives the full variable domain: SQTIHQWPATLVQPVGSPLSLECTVEGTSNPNLYWYRQAAGRGLQLLFYSVGIGQISSEVPQNLSASRPQDRQFILSSKKLLLSDSGFYLCAVQGEETQYFGPGTRLLVL.